This entry features one T cell receptor (beta chain) sequence. A read error may account for a junction end that differs from germline. This sample stems from a study of CD8 T cells in ankylosing spondylitis. TCRdb re-called the 5' RACE reads with MiXCR, one entry per CDR3 protein. The sample yields some 30,000 distinct CDR3 sequences, roughly 6.8% seen once. Sequencing used blood, either unsorted or a sorted T cell fraction (not recorded which). This TCR came from a male donor with ankylosing spondylitis or in good health (not recorded which).

DNA for the CDR3: TGTACCAGCTCACCCGCAGAGACCCAGTACTTC. Protein sequence: CTSSPAETQYF. The rearrangement joins TRBV18 to TRBJ2-5; D gene uncertain. CDR1 is KGHSH, CDR2 LQKENI, per germline. The CDR3 loop spans 11 amino acids.